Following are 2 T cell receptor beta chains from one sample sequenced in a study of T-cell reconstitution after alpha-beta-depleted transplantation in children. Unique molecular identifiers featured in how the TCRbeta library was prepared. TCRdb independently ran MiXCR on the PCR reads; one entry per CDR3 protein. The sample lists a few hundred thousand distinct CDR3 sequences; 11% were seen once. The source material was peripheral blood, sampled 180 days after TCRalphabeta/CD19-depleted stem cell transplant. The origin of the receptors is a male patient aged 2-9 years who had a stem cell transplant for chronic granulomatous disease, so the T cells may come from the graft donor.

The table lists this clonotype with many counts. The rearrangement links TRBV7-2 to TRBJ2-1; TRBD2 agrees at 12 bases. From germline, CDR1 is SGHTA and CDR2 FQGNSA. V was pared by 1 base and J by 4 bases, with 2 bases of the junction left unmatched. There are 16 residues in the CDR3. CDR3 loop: CASSLVLAGGYNEQFF. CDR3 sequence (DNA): TGTGCCAGCAGCTTAGTTCTAGCGGGGGGGTACAATGAGCAGTTCTTC.

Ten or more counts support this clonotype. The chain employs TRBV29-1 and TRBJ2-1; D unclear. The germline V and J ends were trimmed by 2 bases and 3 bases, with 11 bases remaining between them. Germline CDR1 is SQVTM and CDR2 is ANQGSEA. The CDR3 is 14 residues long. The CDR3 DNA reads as TGCAGCGTTGAATATATGGCTCACTACAATGAGCAGTTCTTC. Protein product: CSVEYMAHYNEQFF.